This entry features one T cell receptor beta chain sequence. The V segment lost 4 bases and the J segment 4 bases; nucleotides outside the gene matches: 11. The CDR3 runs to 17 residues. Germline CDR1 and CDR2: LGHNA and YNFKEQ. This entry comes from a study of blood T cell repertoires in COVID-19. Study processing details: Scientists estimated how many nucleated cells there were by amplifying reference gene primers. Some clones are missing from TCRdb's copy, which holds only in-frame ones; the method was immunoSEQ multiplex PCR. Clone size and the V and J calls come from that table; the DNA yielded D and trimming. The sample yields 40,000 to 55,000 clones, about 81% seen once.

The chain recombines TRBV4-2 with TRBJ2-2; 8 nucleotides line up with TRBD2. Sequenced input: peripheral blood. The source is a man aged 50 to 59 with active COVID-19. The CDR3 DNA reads TGTGCCAGCAGCCGTGTGAGCGGGGGCTCGGGCACCGGGGAGCTGTTTTTT. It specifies CASSRVSGGSGTGELFF.